This paragraph reports one TCR beta chain. Its antigen is as yet unknown. TCRdb keeps only in-frame clones here, not all; method: immunoSEQ multiplex PCR. Of over 100,000 clones in the sample, around 92% were seen once. Trimming left V 6 bases short and J 3 bases short, with 12 bases between. Per the germline V gene, CDR1 is MNHNY and CDR2 is SVGAGI (reference sequence). The CDR3 spans 14 residues. This record belongs to a study of graft-versus-host responses after intestinal transplantation. About the study: The recipients all started with anti-thymocyte globulin induction and then took tacrolimus and steroids for roughly 3 years.

Study findings and constraints: In recipient marrow, GvH clones were found, and some appeared first in ileum or blood. Some patients had graft-donor T cell macrochimerism, and their allografts showed high graft-versus-host to host-versus-graft clonal ratios.

Source: unstimulated CD8+ T cells sorted from spleen or lymph node cells, taken before transplant. This receptor was identified in a human donor who was the organ donor for an intestinal transplant. The chain combines TRBV6-6 with TRBJ2-1; D may be TRBD2 (5 bases). CDR3 loop: CASSPVGGYNEQFF. The CDR3 DNA reads as TGTGCCAGCAGCCCGGTTGGAGGCTACAATGAGCAGTTCTTC.